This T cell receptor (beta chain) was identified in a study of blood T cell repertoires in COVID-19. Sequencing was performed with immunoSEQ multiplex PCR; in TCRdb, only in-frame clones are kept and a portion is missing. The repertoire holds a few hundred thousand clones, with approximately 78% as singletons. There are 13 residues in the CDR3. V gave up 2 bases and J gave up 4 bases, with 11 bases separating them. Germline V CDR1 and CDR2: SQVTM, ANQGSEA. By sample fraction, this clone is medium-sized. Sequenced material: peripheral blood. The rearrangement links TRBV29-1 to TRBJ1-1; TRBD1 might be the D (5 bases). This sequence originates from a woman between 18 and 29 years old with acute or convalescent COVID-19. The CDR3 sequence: CSVERQGSTEAFF. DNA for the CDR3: TGCAGCGTTGAACGCCAGGGTAGCACTGAAGCTTTCTTT.